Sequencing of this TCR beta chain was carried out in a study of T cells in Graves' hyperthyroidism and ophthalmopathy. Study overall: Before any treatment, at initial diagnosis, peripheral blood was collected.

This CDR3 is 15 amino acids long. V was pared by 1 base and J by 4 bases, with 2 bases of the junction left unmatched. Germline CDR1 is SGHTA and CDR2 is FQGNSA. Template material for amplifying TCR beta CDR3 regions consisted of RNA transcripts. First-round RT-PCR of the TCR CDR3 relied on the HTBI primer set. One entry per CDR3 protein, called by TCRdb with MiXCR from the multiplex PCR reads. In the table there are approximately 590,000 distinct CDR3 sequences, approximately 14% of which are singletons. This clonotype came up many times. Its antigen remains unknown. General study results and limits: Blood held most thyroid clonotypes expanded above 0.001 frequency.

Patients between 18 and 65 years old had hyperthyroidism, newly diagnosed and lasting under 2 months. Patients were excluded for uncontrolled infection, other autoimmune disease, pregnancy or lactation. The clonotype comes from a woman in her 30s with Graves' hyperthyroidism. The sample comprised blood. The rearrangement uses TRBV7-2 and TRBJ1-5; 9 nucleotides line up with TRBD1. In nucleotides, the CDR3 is TGTGCCAGCAGCTTAGGGGGACAGGGAAATCAGCCCCAGCATTTT. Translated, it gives CASSLGGQGNQPQHF.